These 31 T cell receptor beta chains originate from one sample sequenced in a study of blood T cell repertoires in COVID-19. Some clones are missing from TCRdb's copy, which holds only in-frame ones; the method was immunoSEQ multiplex PCR. The table includes a few hundred thousand clones, about nine tenths detected once. The source material was PBMCs or T cells enriched from blood (not recorded which). The receptors come from a woman aged 35 to 49 who had been exposed to COVID-19.

J is TRBJ2-7 and V is TRBV19, with TRBD1 matching over 10 bases. J lost 5 bases, V lost 3 bases, and 7 bases had no gene match. This CDR3 spans 15 amino acids. Germline-derived CDR1 and CDR2 are LNHDA and SQIVND (reference sequence). The CDR3 is CASSIGRDRGHEQYF. The CDR3 bases are TGTGCCAGTAGTATCGGCCGGGACAGGGGCCACGAGCAGTACTTC.

This chain links TRBV30 with TRBJ2-1; 12 positions agree with TRBD2. CDR3 length: 16 residues. The ends lost 3 bases at V and 9 bases at J; junction bases unmatched: 12. CDR1 and CDR2 (germline): GTSNPN, SVGIG (reference sequence). CDR3 DNA sequence: TGTGCCTGGAGGTCTGGAGTTACTAGCGGGGGGTCTGAGCAGTTCTTC. Its protein product is CAWRSGVTSGGSEQFF.

V is TRBV5-1 and J is TRBJ1-3; a weak D match, TRBD1 (5 bases). The V end was cut by 4 bases, the J end by 3 bases, with 17 bases between. CDR1 is SGHRS, CDR2 YFSETQ, per germline. This CDR3 is built from 16 residues. Written as DNA, the CDR3 is TGCGCCAGCAGCCCTGGCGTCGTCAGGGATGGAAACACCATATATTTT. Residues: CASSPGVVRDGNTIYF.

The chain recombines TRBV9 with TRBJ1-1; D is undetermined. The CDR3 runs to 14 residues. Germline CDR1 reads SGDLS; CDR2 reads YYNGEE. V gave up 5 bases and J gave up 2 bases, with 13 bases separating them. The CDR3 DNA is TGTGCCAGCAGTCCACAGAGATTCAACACTGAAGCTTTCTTT. This encodes CASSPQRFNTEAFF. Combining the CDR3 with reference TRBV9 and TRBJ1-1 gives the whole variable domain DSGVTQTPKHLITATGQRVTLRCSPRSGDLSVYWYQQSLDQGLQFLIQYYNGEERAKGNILERFSAQQFPDLHSELNLSSLELGDSALYFCASSPQRFNTEAFFGQGTRLTVV.

This chain uses TRBV7-9 with TRBJ2-1; TRBD2 might be the D (5 bases). The CDR3 is 17 amino acids. The germline gives CDR1 SEHNR, CDR2 FQNEAQ (reference sequence). With 1 base removed from V and 7 bases from J, the gap between germline ends came to 20 bases. CDR3 sequence (DNA): TGTGCCAGCAGCTTAGAACCGGACTTCTACCTGGGGAATGAGCAGTTCTTC. It codes for CASSLEPDFYLGNEQFF.

This chain connects TRBV5-4 to TRBJ1-1; a possible D gene is TRBD1 (5 bases). Deletions cut 4 bases from V and 0 bases from J, with 16 bases between. The CDR3 is made up of 16 amino acids. The germline V gene encodes CDR1 SGHNT and CDR2 YYREEE (reference sequence). The CDR3 loop is CASSPGYRTLNTEAFF. The CDR3, as DNA: TGTGCCAGCAGCCCAGGGTACAGGACCCTGAACACTGAAGCTTTCTTT. The complete variable domain, with remaining parts taken from reference TRBV5-4 and TRBJ1-1, reads ETGVTQSPTHLIKTRGQQVTLRCSSQSGHNTVSWYQQALGQGPQFIFQYYREEENGRGNFPPRFSGLQFPNYSSELNVNALELDDSALYLCASSPGYRTLNTEAFFGQGTRLTVV.

The chain carries TRBV7-3 and TRBJ2-3, with TRBD2 matching over 10 bases. The ends lost 1 base at V and 7 bases at J; junction bases unmatched: 8. The CDR3 is made up of 16 amino acids. The germline V gene has CDR1 SGHTA and CDR2 FQGTGA. CDR3 DNA sequence: TGTGCCAGCAGCTTAAGCCCTAGCGGGAGTATAAATACGCAGTATTTT. It specifies CASSLSPSGSINTQYF.

This rearrangement joins TRBV9 to TRBJ2-7; the match to TRBD2 covers 7 bases. The V and J ends lost 4 bases and 3 bases, in that order; junction bases with no gene match: 7. CDR1 and CDR2 from the germline V gene are SGDLS and YYNGEE. There are 14 residues in the CDR3. The CDR3 DNA reads as TGTGCCAGCAGCCCCCGTACTAGCGACTACGAGCAGTACTTC. This encodes CASSPRTSDYEQYF.

The chain couples TRBV24-1 to TRBJ1-1, with D tentatively TRBD1 (6 bases). V lost 4 bases and J lost 6, with 11 bases in between. In germline, CDR1 is KGHDR, CDR2 SFDVKD. This CDR3 comprises 13 residues. CDR3 sequence (DNA): TGTGCCACCAGTGAAAACAGGGTTTCTGAAGCTTTCTTT. This sequence encodes CATSENRVSEAFF.

The rearrangement links TRBV18 to TRBJ2-7; D is unresolved. The CDR3 runs to 15 residues. Germline CDR1 KGHSH, CDR2 LQKENI. Trimming cost V 3 bases and J 1 base, with 13 bases left between them. CDR3 sequence (DNA): TGTGCCAGCTCACCGAGTCCTTCCGGTTCCTACGAGCAGTACTTC. Its protein product is CASSPSPSGSYEQYF.

This sequence joins TRBV20-1 and TRBJ1-2; D unclear. The CDR3 is 11 residues long. Trimming took 1 base from V and 8 from J, leaving 8 bases between them. Germline V gives CDR1 DFQATT, CDR2 SNEGSKA (reference sequence). Here the CDR3 reads CSARVASGYTF. In DNA form, the CDR3 reads TGCAGTGCTAGAGTGGCTTCGGGCTACACCTTC.

V gene TRBV6-2 or TRBV6-3 combines with J gene TRBJ1-4; no definite D call. The CDR3 runs 16 residues. Trimming shortened V by 0 bases and J by 5 bases, and 13 bases separated the two germline ends. CDR1 MNHEY and CDR2 SVGEGT come from the germline V gene. The DNA for the CDR3 is TGTGCCAGCAGTTACTCGAGCGTGGCCGCCAATGAAAAACTGTTTTTT. Translating it yields CASSYSSVAANEKLFF.

The J gene is TRBJ2-2, the V gene TRBV9; TRBD2 matches 8 bases. Germline V gene data show CDR1 as SGDLS and CDR2 as YYNGEE. The CDR3 has 18 amino acids. J gave up 6 bases and V 3 bases, and 16 bases lay outside the gene matches. CDR3 residues: CASSARLRHLTSAGELFF. Here the CDR3 DNA reads TGTGCCAGCAGCGCCCGATTGAGACACCTGACTAGCGCCGGGGAGCTGTTTTTT.

The chain is built from TRBV30 and TRBJ2-7, with D possibly being TRBD2 (5 bases). With 0 bases removed from V and 2 bases from J, the gap between germline ends came to 14 bases. The CDR3 covers 15 residues. The germline V gene has CDR1 GTSNPN and CDR2 SVGIG (reference sequence). CDR3 amino acids: CAWSVHSVLTYEQYF. The CDR3 nucleotides read TGTGCCTGGAGTGTACATAGCGTTCTAACCTACGAGCAGTACTTC.

This clone was observed a single time. The V and J genes are TRBV3-1 (or the pseudogene TRBV3-2) and TRBJ1-2; tentatively, D is TRBD1 (6 bases). Trimming cost V 0 bases and J 4 bases, with 15 bases left between them. Germline CDR1 LGHDT, CDR2 YNNKEL (reference sequence). The length of the CDR3 is 16 residues. DNA for the CDR3: TGTGCCAGCAGCCAAGACTTCCTAGACAGGATCTATGGCTACACCTTC. This encodes CASSQDFLDRIYGYTF.

J is TRBJ2-1 and V is TRBV18; a possible D gene is TRBD1 (6 bases). The germline V gene has CDR1 KGHSH and CDR2 LQKENI. V shed 4 bases and J shed 0 bases, with 13 bases lying between them. The CDR3 runs to 16 residues. DNA for the CDR3: TGTGCCAGCTCACATACACAGGGAGACTCCTACAATGAGCAGTTCTTC. Translated, it gives CASSHTQGDSYNEQFF.

The chain has TRBV24-1 and TRBJ1-2; 8 positions agree with TRBD1. This CDR3 contains 15 residues. Trimming removed 4 bases from V and 6 bases from J; junction bases left unmatched: 9. The germline V gene has CDR1 KGHDR and CDR2 SFDVKD. The CDR3 spells CATSDPGQGVHGYTF. CDR3 DNA: TGTGCCACCAGTGACCCCGGACAGGGAGTGCATGGCTACACCTTC.

This chain joins TRBV7-2 and TRBJ2-5; unclear D gene. The length of the CDR3 is 16 residues. The germline V gene encodes CDR1 SGHTA and CDR2 FQGNSA. V was clipped by 0 bases and J by 1 base, with 12 bases between them. CDR3 protein: CASSLARSTFQETQYF. CDR3 nucleotide sequence: TGTGCCAGCAGCTTAGCGCGGAGTACCTTCCAAGAGACCCAGTACTTC.

This clone has only one observation. The V and J genes are TRBV7-2 and TRBJ2-4, with 8 bases fitting TRBD1. The CDR3 spans 18 residues. Germline-derived CDR1 and CDR2 are SGHTA and FQGNSA. Trimming cost V 5 bases and J 0 bases; bases outside gene matches: 12. DNA for the CDR3: TGTGCCAGCAGCAACCGGGACAGGAGTCTACTAGCCAAAAACATTCAGTACTTC. Translation: CASSNRDRSLLAKNIQYF.

The rearrangement uses TRBV15 and TRBJ1-4, with D perhaps TRBD1 (5 bases). This CDR3 has 15 amino acids. Germline CDR1 LNHNV, CDR2 YYDKDF (reference sequence). Trimming stripped 6 bases from V and 7 bases from J, with 18 bases between. CDR3 sequence reads: CATRKSYQGSEKLFF. CDR3 coding DNA: TGTGCCACCAGAAAGAGTTACCAGGGTAGTGAAAAACTGTTTTTT.

The chain links TRBV13 to TRBJ2-7; TRBD1 matches at 7 bases. The length of the CDR3 is 16 residues. The J segment lost 1 base and the V segment lost 5 bases, leaving 11 bases of the junction unmatched. Germline V gene lookup returns CDR1 PRHDT and CDR2 FYEKMQ (reference sequence). As DNA, the CDR3 is TGTGCCAGCAGCCGAACGGGGACAGACGGGTCCTACGAGCAGTACTTC. Protein product: CASSRTGTDGSYEQYF.

The chain links TRBV12-3 or TRBV12-4 to TRBJ1-1; D gene uncertain. This CDR3 is built from 10 residues. Trimming pared 4 bases from V and 10 bases from J, leaving 7 bases between. In nucleotides, the CDR3 is TGTGCCAGCAGTTCCGTGCGAGCTTTCTTT. Encoded protein: CASSSVRAFF.

Details on this clone: The sample contains more than one DNA sequence encoding this CDR3. The rearrangement uses TRBV6-5 and TRBJ1-3, with D tentatively TRBD1 (5 bases). The CDR3 is 12 amino acids. The V gene lost 5 bases and the J gene lost 7 bases, with 9 bases spanning the gap. CDR1 MNHEY and CDR2 SVGAGI come from the germline V gene. The CDR3 DNA reads TGTGCCAGCAGTCAGGGTCGGAACACCATATATTTT. Residues: CASSQGRNTIYF.

The chain employs TRBV9 and TRBJ1-2; D call uncertain. Looked up from germline, CDR1 is SGDLS and CDR2 is YYNGEE. This CDR3 region has 14 residues. V shed 0 bases and J shed 1 base, with 7 bases lying between them. The CDR3 DNA reads as TGTGCCAGCAGCGTAGCTCAGGATAACTATGGCTACACCTTC. As protein: CASSVAQDNYGYTF.

This clone was recorded once. The chain employs TRBV24-1 and TRBJ1-1; no clear D. In germline, CDR1 is KGHDR, CDR2 SFDVKD. The CDR3 totals 13 residues. Trimming left V 9 bases short and J 0 bases short, with 10 bases between. The CDR3 reads CATSSGMNTEAFF. The CDR3 nucleotides are TGTGCCACCTCGTCGGGGATGAACACTGAAGCTTTCTTT.

This chain joins TRBV7-8 and TRBJ1-1, with D hard to call. The V gene's germline CDR1 is SGHVS and CDR2 FQNEAQ. V was cut by 3 bases and J by 1 base, with 6 bases left in between. This CDR3 region has 13 residues. CDR3 loop: CASSFNWNTEAFF. CDR3 nucleotide sequence: TGTGCCAGCAGCTTCAACTGGAACACTGAAGCTTTCTTT. Full variable domain (remainder filled in from reference TRBV7-8 and TRBJ1-1): GAGVSQSPRYKVAKRGQDVALRCDPISGHVSLFWYQQALGQGPEFLTYFQNEAQLDKSGLPSDRFFAERPEGSVSTLKIQRTQQEDSAVYLCASSFNWNTEAFFGQGTRLTVV.

In regard to this clone: The identical CDR3 is also encoded by other nucleotide sequences in the sample. The V gene is TRBV9, the J gene TRBJ1-3; D is uncertain. V lost 0 bases and J 4 bases, leaving 11 bases between the germline ends. The CDR3 is 15 amino acids. Germline CDR1 and CDR2: SGDLS and YYNGEE. The CDR3 protein is CASSVGPGSGNTIYF. The CDR3 nucleotides read TGTGCCAGCAGCGTAGGGCCGGGATCAGGAAACACCATATATTTT.

The genes are TRBV12-3 or TRBV12-4 and TRBJ2-3; D is ambiguous. This CDR3 is built from 11 residues. Trimming shortened V by 5 bases and J by 6 bases, and 6 bases separated the two germline ends. The CDR3: CASSPIDTQYF. CDR3 bases: TGTGCCAGCAGTCCTATTGATACGCAGTATTTT.

The chain combines TRBV5-1 with TRBJ2-7; 8 bases map to TRBD1. V lost 4 bases, J lost 2 bases, and 5 bases stayed unmatched. The CDR3 is made up of 14 amino acids. The germline gives CDR1 SGHRS, CDR2 YFSETQ. Here the CDR3 reads CASSLQGGAYEQYF. CDR3 sequence (DNA): TGCGCCAGCAGCCTACAGGGGGGCGCCTACGAGCAGTACTTC.

The gene calls are TRBV30 and TRBJ1-1; TRBD1 matches 10 bases. J gave up 4 bases and V 5 bases, and 4 bases lay outside the gene matches. The CDR3 loop spans 13 amino acids. The germline CDR1 and CDR2 sequences are GTSNPN and SVGIG (reference sequence). The CDR3 here is CAWGGQGGTEAFF. In nucleotides, the CDR3 is TGTGCCTGGGGCGGACAGGGGGGCACTGAAGCTTTCTTT.

V is TRBV4-1 and J is TRBJ2-1, with TRBD1 identical over 11 bases. CDR3 length: 14 residues. From germline, CDR1 is MGHRA and CDR2 YSYEKL. The ends lost 6 bases at V and 7 bases at J; junction bases unmatched: 5. CDR3 protein: CASRKGQGVNEQFF. The DNA for the CDR3 is TGCGCCAGCAGAAAGGGACAGGGGGTGAATGAGCAGTTCTTC.